One sample yielded the 16 T cell receptor beta chains listed below, sequenced in a study of blood T cell repertoires in COVID-19. Profiling relied on immunoSEQ multiplex PCR, and the TCRdb table lists in-frame clones only, not all of them. The sample has about 370,000 clones, around 87% seen once. The sample consisted of peripheral blood. These receptors all come from a man aged 18 to 29 with active or convalescent COVID-19.

CDR3 loop: CSVVTGGNSGNTIYF. The CDR3 nucleotides are TGCAGCGTAGTGACAGGAGGAAATTCAGGAAACACCATATATTTT. V and J are TRBV29-1 and TRBJ1-3, with D maybe TRBD1 (6 bases). This CDR3 region has 15 residues. Germline CDR1 and CDR2: SQVTM and ANQGSEA. Trimming pared 6 bases from V and 4 bases from J, leaving 19 bases between.

The count of this clone is one. This sequence joins TRBV27 and TRBJ1-1; unclear D gene. The germline gives CDR1 MNHEY, CDR2 SMNVEV (reference sequence). The CDR3 extends over 11 amino acids. With 5 bases removed from V and 8 bases from J, the gap between germline ends came to 9 bases. The CDR3 bases are TGTGCCAGCAGTAAGTTCGGGGAAGCTTTCTTT. Its translation is CASSKFGEAFF.

The gene calls are TRBV29-1 and TRBJ2-4; 12 bases line up with TRBD2. The V segment lost 8 bases and the J segment 0 bases; nucleotides outside the gene matches: 8. The CDR3 contains 16 residues. The germline CDR1 and CDR2 sequences are SQVTM and ANQGSEA. CDR3 DNA sequence: TGCAGCTTTCTAGCGGGAGGGAACCTAGCCAAAAACATTCAGTACTTC. Translating gives CSFLAGGNLAKNIQYF. Full variable domain (outside the CDR3, taken from reference TRBV29-1 and TRBJ2-4): SAVISQKPSRDICQRGTSLTIQCQVDSQVTMMFWYRQQPGQSLTLIATANQGSEATYESGFVIDKFPISRPNLTFSTLTVSNMSPEDSSIYLCSFLAGGNLAKNIQYFGAGTRLSVL.

V usage is TRBV27 and J usage is TRBJ1-5, with unresolved D. Trimming removed 4 bases at V and 6 bases at J, with 10 bases between. The CDR3 loop spans 13 amino acids. CDR1 is MNHEY and CDR2 is SMNVEV in the germline V gene (reference sequence). The CDR3 protein is CASSWSEGQPQHF. The DNA of the CDR3 is TGTGCCAGCAGTTGGTCTGAGGGTCAGCCCCAGCATTTT.

The chain couples TRBV28 to TRBJ2-7; perhaps TRBD1 as D (5 bases). The CDR3 is 13 amino acids. Germline V CDR1 and CDR2: MDHEN, SYDVKM. Trimming took off 1 base at V and 7 bases at J, with 11 bases between the two ends. CDR3 region: CASSLSPGFEQYF. The CDR3 nucleotides are TGTGCCAGCAGTTTATCCCCAGGGTTTGAGCAGTACTTC.

This clone was recorded only once. The genes are TRBV7-6 and TRBJ1-5, with D maybe TRBD1 (5 bases). Germline CDR1 is SGHVS and CDR2 is FNYEAQ. CDR3 size: 15 residues. The V gene lost 5 bases and the J gene lost 4 bases, with 15 bases spanning the gap. The CDR3 region is CASSPPGGRNQPQHF. In DNA form, the CDR3 reads TGTGCCAGCAGCCCACCCGGGGGGAGGAATCAGCCCCAGCATTTT.

Only one count was recorded for this clone. This chain uses TRBV29-1 with TRBJ1-3; TRBD1 is a possible D gene (5 bases). Trimming shortened V by 8 bases and J by 0 bases, and 29 bases separated the two germline ends. The germline V gene has CDR1 SQVTM and CDR2 ANQGSEA. CDR3 length: 19 amino acids. The CDR3 sequence: CSPPPRRDVNNFSGNTIYF. In DNA form, the CDR3 reads TGCAGCCCCCCCCCGAGGAGGGACGTAAACAATTTCTCTGGAAACACCATATATTTT.

The chain is built from TRBV28 and TRBJ1-2, with D tentatively TRBD1 (5 bases). The CDR3 has 12 residues. Germline CDR1 reads MDHEN; CDR2 reads SYDVKM. Trimming left V 10 bases short and J 7 bases short, with 16 bases between. CDR3 protein: CAISQGGRGYTF. CDR3 DNA: TGTGCCATCTCCCAGGGAGGGCGTGGCTACACCTTC.

With regard to this clone: The sample carries other DNA sequences with the same CDR3. The rearrangement joins TRBV7-3 to TRBJ2-1; TRBD2 matches at 12 bases. CDR3 length: 15 amino acids. J was trimmed by 3 bases and V by 5 bases; bases with no gene match: 2. Germline CDR1 reads SGHTA; CDR2 reads FQGTGA. CDR3 in DNA: TGTGCCAGCAGCCCACTAGCGGGGGGCTACAATGAGCAGTTCTTC. Translation gives CASSPLAGGYNEQFF.

The CDR3 region has the DNA TGTGCCAGCAGCTTAGCGTCGTATGAAAAACTGTTTTTT. Translating it yields CASSLASYEKLFF. V usage is TRBV7-2 and J usage is TRBJ1-4; D is unresolved. Germline CDR1 reads SGHTA; CDR2 reads FQGNSA. With 0 bases removed from V and 6 bases from J, the gap between germline ends came to 5 bases. The CDR3 has 13 residues.

The chain recombines TRBV6-1 with TRBJ1-6; no clear D. V was cut by 3 bases and J by 3 bases, with 12 bases left in between. Germline values: CDR1 MNHNS, CDR2 SASEGT. This CDR3 is 16 amino acids long. Written as DNA, the CDR3 is TGTGCCAGCAGTGAGGCCCCGGGTGGCTATAATTCACCCCTCCACTTT. Translated: CASSEAPGGYNSPLHF.

The chain carries TRBV4-2 and TRBJ1-5, with TRBD1 as a possible D gene (6 bases). The CDR3 contains 15 residues. The V gene's germline CDR1 is LGHNA and CDR2 YNFKEQ. Deletions cut 0 bases from V and 4 bases from J, with 10 bases between. For the CDR3, the DNA is TGTGCCAGCAGCCAAGAAATGGGGGCAAATCAGCCCCAGCATTTT. As protein: CASSQEMGANQPQHF.

The chain has TRBV20-1 and TRBJ1-1; a weak D match, TRBD1 (6 bases). The germline V gene encodes CDR1 DFQATT and CDR2 SNEGSKA (reference sequence). This CDR3 has 12 amino acids. V lost 3 bases and J 7 bases, leaving 12 bases between the germline ends. CDR3 loop: CSASMGASEAFF. The CDR3 region has the DNA TGCAGTGCTAGTATGGGGGCCAGTGAAGCTTTCTTT.

The chain recombines TRBV4-1 with TRBJ2-7; 9 bases line up with TRBD2. The CDR3 runs to 16 residues. The germline V gene has CDR1 MGHRA and CDR2 YSYEKL. V gave up 4 bases and J gave up 1 base; unmatched junction bases: 8. The CDR3 is CASSPPASGASYEQYF. CDR3 sequence (DNA): TGCGCCAGCAGCCCACCCGCTAGCGGGGCGTCCTACGAGCAGTACTTC.

Concerning this clone itself: A junction boundary mismatches the germline segment, possibly from a read error. The genes are TRBV7-7 and TRBJ2-5; possible D gene TRBD2, 5 bases. The CDR3 is 14 amino acids. Germline values: CDR1 SSHAT, CDR2 FNYEAQ (reference sequence). CDR3 nucleotide sequence: TGTGCTAGCAGCTTGAGTTTGGGAGAAGAGACCCAGTACTTC. Translated: CASSLSLGEETQYF.

This rearrangement joins TRBV4-2 to TRBJ2-3, with D perhaps TRBD2 (6 bases). V was shortened by 0 bases and J by 1 base, with 14 bases between the two germline ends. CDR3 length equals 17 residues. Germline-derived CDR1 and CDR2 are LGHNA and YNFKEQ. The CDR3 DNA reads TGTGCCAGCAGCCAAGATACGGGGAGGAGGGGCACAGATACGCAGTATTTT. This sequence encodes CASSQDTGRRGTDTQYF.